A selection of T cell receptor beta chains follows, all from one sample in a study of beta chain features in type 1 diabetes. Clones were sequenced by immunoSEQ multiplex PCR, and TCRdb holds only the in-frame ones, with some missing. The sample consists of approximately 150,000 clones, roughly a tenth of them appearing once. Sequenced sample: naive CD4+ T cells from blood. These TCRs come from a man between 18 and 29 years old in good health. Each CDR3 is given with its conserved first and last residue. Each record gives: D gene, clone size, J gene, V gene, CDR3 DNA, CDR3 protein. D genes are given only for firm matches. Size tells how often a clone was seen (once, few, many) or the class of an expanded clone, and some rows leave it out.

. | . | TRBJ2-3 | TRBV5-6 | TGTGCCAGCAGCTATTCGGGGGTTGCGGGAGATACGCAGTATTTT | CASSYSGVAGDTQYF
TRBD1 | few | TRBJ2-3 | TRBV7-9 | TGTGCCAGCAGCCCCCCAGGGGGTTCAACAGATACGCAGTATTTT | CASSPPGGSTDTQYF
TRBD2 | . | TRBJ2-3 | TRBV6-5 | TGTGCCAGCACGACTAGCCGGTTCGCAGATACGCAGTATTTT | CASTTSRFADTQYF
. | few | TRBJ1-1 | TRBV7-3 | TGTGCCAGCAGCTTTACAGGGATGAACACTGAAGCTTTCTTT | CASSFTGMNTEAFF
. | . | TRBJ1-5 | TRBV21-1 | TGTGCCAGCAGCAAAGGAGGCAGGGGTGAAGAACAGCCCCAGCATTTT | CASSKGGRGEEQPQHF
. | . | TRBJ1-4 | TRBV5-1 | TGCGCCAGCAGAGCGCCCCCAACTAATGAAAAACTGTTTTTT | CASRAPPTNEKLFF
TRBD2 | few | TRBJ2-7 | TRBV27 | TGTGCCAGCAGTTCCTCTGGGACTAGATACTACGAGCAGTACTTC | CASSSSGTRYYEQYF
TRBD1 | few | TRBJ1-5 | TRBV19 | TGTGCCAGTAGTTCACAGGGGACAGTGAATCAGCCCCAGCATTTT | CASSSQGTVNQPQHF
. | few | TRBJ2-3 | TRBV19 | TGTGCCAGTAGTATTAATTGGGCAGGGGCAGATACGCAGTATTTT | CASSINWAGADTQYF
TRBD1 | . | TRBJ1-5 | TRBV28 | TGTGCCAGCAGTTCCACGACAGGGCGCAATCAGCCCCAGCATTTT | CASSSTTGRNQPQHF
. | . | TRBJ1-5 | TRBV19 | TGTGCCAGTAGTATCCGGGGGGCCGGGCAGCCCCAGCATTTT | CASSIRGAGQPQHF
TRBD1 | few | TRBJ1-2 | TRBV28 | TGTGCCAGCAGCCGGACAGGGGCCCTGGCGGGCTACACCTTC | CASSRTGALAGYTF
TRBD1 | many | TRBJ2-1 | TRBV4-3 | TGCGCCAGCAGCCCCCGGGACAGGGCTTCCGGTGAGCAGTTCTTC | CASSPRDRASGEQFF
TRBD2 | few | TRBJ2-5 | TRBV9 | TGTGCCAGCAGCGTTTCCAGCGGGGGGGAAGAGACCCAGTACTTC | CASSVSSGGEETQYF
TRBD2 | . | TRBJ2-3 | TRBV2 | TGTGCCAGCAGTGTAACTAGCGGGGGCACAGATACGCAGTATTTT | CASSVTSGGTDTQYF
TRBD2 | many | TRBJ2-1 | TRBV28 | TGTGCCAGCGGATTAGCGGGGGGCTCATACAATGAGCAGTTCTTC | CASGLAGGSYNEQFF
. | few | TRBJ1-2 | TRBV7-2 | TGTGCCAGCAGCCCAAGCTCACAGGGACATGGCTACACCTTC | CASSPSSQGHGYTF
TRBD1 | many | TRBJ2-7 | TRBV28 | TGTGCCAGCAGCCCTGGGGACAGGCGGGACGAGCAGTACTTC | CASSPGDRRDEQYF
. | . | TRBJ1-5 | TRBV19 | TGTGCCAGTAGTATGGAAGGGGGCAATCAGCCCCAGCATTTT | CASSMEGGNQPQHF
. | . | TRBJ2-1 | TRBV5-6 | TGTGCCAGCAGCTTGGTTGGGGCCAACTCCTACAATGAGCAGTTCTTC | CASSLVGANSYNEQFF
. | . | TRBJ2-1 | TRBV4-3 | TGCGCCAGCAGCCGACAGACGGGGGGCCTAAATGAGCAGTTCTTC | CASSRQTGGLNEQFF
. | . | TRBJ2-4 | TRBV5-6 | TGTGCCAGCAGCTTGTCAGCAGGAGGAGCCAAAAACATTCAGTACTTC | CASSLSAGGAKNIQYF
. | . | TRBJ1-2 | TRBV19 | TGTGCCAGTAGTATCCCGGGACAAAACTATGGCTACACCTTC | CASSIPGQNYGYTF
TRBD1 | few | TRBJ2-7 | TRBV6-5 | TGTGCCAGCAGTTACTCGTGGACAGGGCTGGAGCAGTACTTC | CASSYSWTGLEQYF
TRBD1 | many | TRBJ2-5 | TRBV19 | TGTGCCAGTAGTAACAGGGGAGAGACCCAGTACTTC | CASSNRGETQYF
TRBD1 | few | TRBJ2-5 | TRBV11-2 | TGTGCCAGCAGCTCAGACAGGGGGTCAGGGACCCAGTACTTC | CASSSDRGSGTQYF
TRBD1 | . | TRBJ2-1 | TRBV6-5 | TGTGCCAGCAGTATCCGGGACAGGAGCAATGAGCAGTTCTTC | CASSIRDRSNEQFF
TRBD1 | . | TRBJ2-5 | TRBV19 | TGTGCCAGTAGTAGAGGACAGGGCGAGGGGGAGACCCAGTACTTC | CASSRGQGEGETQYF
. | . | TRBJ2-7 | TRBV7-6 | TGTGCCAGCAGCTTAGCGAGGACATACGAGCAGTACTTC | CASSLARTYEQYF
. | few | TRBJ1-2 | TRBV7-9 | TGTGCCAGCAGCCCCGGACAGATTAACTATGGCTACACCTTC | CASSPGQINYGYTF
. | . | TRBJ2-6 | TRBV30 | TGTGCCTGGAGTATCGGCTCTGGGGCCAACGTCCTGACTTTC | CAWSIGSGANVLTF
TRBD1 | . | TRBJ1-2 | TRBV6-5 | TGTGCCAGCAGTTACCGACCGGGACAGGGTCCGTATGGCTACACCTTC | CASSYRPGQGPYGYTF
. | few | TRBJ2-1 | TRBV25-1 | TGTGCCAGCAGTGTCCAGTACAATGAGCAGTTCTTC | CASSVQYNEQFF
TRBD2 | few | TRBJ2-7 | TRBV27 | TGTGCCAGCAGTTTGTTAGCGGGGGACTCCTACGAGCAGTACTTC | CASSLLAGDSYEQYF
. | few | TRBJ2-7 | TRBV5-1 | TGCGCCAGCAGCTTGGTAGGGACAAAAACCTACGAGCAGTACTTC | CASSLVGTKTYEQYF
TRBD1 | . | TRBJ1-3 | TRBV9 | TGTGCCAGCAGTGCAACAGGGGCCCGCGGTGGAAACACCATATATTTT | CASSATGARGGNTIYF
TRBD2 | . | TRBJ2-7 | TRBV18 | TGTGCCAGCTCACGGACCCGGGACTATCACTACGAGCAGTACTTC | CASSRTRDYHYEQYF
. | . | TRBJ1-4 | TRBV5-1 | TGCGCCAGCTGCCCAGGGCCATCTAATGAAAAACTGTTTTTT | CASCPGPSNEKLFF
. | . | TRBJ1-1 | TRBV6-5 | TGTGCCAGCAGTAACCATGTCCCGGGTCACACTGAAGCTTTCTTT | CASSNHVPGHTEAFF
. | many | TRBJ2-7 | TRBV25-1 | TGTGCCAGCAGTGGCCGACAGTCCCCCCGCGAGCAGTACTTC | CASSGRQSPREQYF